This T cell receptor beta chain originates from a study of blood T cell repertoires in COVID-19. Background on the study: Before being deemed recovered, Cohort 3 donors had two negative PCRs, clearance, or symptom resolution.

V was shortened by 4 bases and J by 5 bases, with 6 bases between the two germline ends. The length of the CDR3 is 12 residues. Germline V lookup: CDR1 SGDLS, CDR2 YYNGEE. Clinical history reported by participants formed the basis on which cohorts were assigned. Data came from immunoSEQ multiplex PCR; TCRdb stores just in-frame clones and leaves some out. Among about 140,000 clones, around 82% were seen once, and the ten largest hold roughly 4.3%. The sample consisted of PBMCs or T cells enriched from blood (not recorded which). This sequence originates from a man in his fifties in a cohort exposed to, infected with or recovered from COVID-19 (not recorded which). V usage is TRBV9 and J usage is TRBJ2-2, with D unresolved. The CDR3 bases are TGTGCCAGCAGCTTACTGACCGGGGAGCTGTTTTTT. Translating it yields CASSLLTGELFF. Filled out from reference TRBV9 and TRBJ2-2, the complete variable domain reads DSGVTQTPKHLITATGQRVTLRCSPRSGDLSVYWYQQSLDQGLQFLIQYYNGEERAKGNILERFSAQQFPDLHSELNLSSLELGDSALYFCASSLLTGELFFGEGSRLTVL.